Listed below are T cell receptor beta chains from one sample, sequenced in a study of OX40 agonist ivuxolimab in advanced cancers. The protocol was immunoSEQ multiplex PCR, while the TCRdb copy is restricted to in-frame clones and leaves out a portion. The table has 8,500 to 13,000 clones, approximately 79% seen once. Sequenced here: CD4+ or CD8+ T cells sorted from blood, sampled in a trial of the OX40 agonist ivuxolimab. These receptors all come from an adult with an advanced solid tumor such as melanoma, head and neck, liver or kidney cancer. CDR3s include the opening cysteine and the closing phenylalanine or tryptophan. The D gene is left open where the match is weak. Some rows mark clone size as missing; the rest say once, few, many or name a class of expanded clone.

v_call	j_call	clone_size	d_call	cdr3_nt	cdr3_aa
TRBV4-3	TRBJ2-1	NA	TRBD1	TGCGCCAGCAGCCAAGATCAAGGCAGGGGGCTAAATGAGCAGTTCTTC	CASSQDQGRGLNEQFF
TRBV4-1	TRBJ1-1	NA	NA	TGCGCCAGCAGCCAAGATTTCGGGCTTGCTGAAGCTTTCTTT	CASSQDFGLAEAFF
TRBV6-5	TRBJ1-1	NA	NA	TGTGCCAGCAGTGTACAGGGGAACACTGAAGCTTTCTTT	CASSVQGNTEAFF
TRBV25-1	TRBJ1-5	many	TRBD1	TGTGCCAGCTCCACACAGGGGTACAATCAGCCCCAGCATTTT	CASSTQGYNQPQHF
TRBV7-8	TRBJ2-3	NA	NA	TGTGCCAGCAGCCCTCGGACTTACACAGATACGCAGTATTTT	CASSPRTYTDTQYF
TRBV11-2	TRBJ2-3	NA	NA	TGTGCCAGCAGCTTAGTTGTAGATACGCAGTATTTT	CASSLVVDTQYF
TRBV27	TRBJ2-7	once	NA	TGTGCCAGCTCGGATAATGGGGGTTACGGTTCCTACGAGCAGTACTTC	CASSDNGGYGSYEQYF
TRBV7-8	TRBJ1-1	once	NA	TGTGCCAGCAGCTTAGGCCCTAGGGGGTACGGTAACACTGAAGCTTTCTTT	CASSLGPRGYGNTEAFF
TRBV7-2	TRBJ2-1	once	NA	TGTGCCAGCAGCTACCCCCCGGACGGTGAGCAGTTCTTC	CASSYPPDGEQFF
TRBV6-4	TRBJ2-3	NA	NA	TGTGCCAGCAGTAATAGCGAGAACACAGATACGCAGTATTTT	CASSNSENTDTQYF
TRBV6-1	TRBJ2-7	NA	NA	TGTGCCAGCAGTTTTGCAGACGAGCAGTACTTC	CASSFADEQYF
TRBV11-1	TRBJ1-1	NA	NA	TGTGCCAGCAGCGAGATTCGACCTGAAGCTTTCTTT	CASSEIRPEAFF
TRBV9	TRBJ2-1	NA	NA	TGTGCCAGCAGCGTAGTAATGGGGGCGGCCTACAATGAGCAGTTCTTC	CASSVVMGAAYNEQFF
TRBV5-1	TRBJ2-7	few	TRBD2	TGCGCCAGCAGCCTCAGGACTAGCGGGAGGGTAGACGAGCAGTACTTC	CASSLRTSGRVDEQYF
TRBV27	TRBJ2-5	NA	NA	TGTGCCAGCAGTTTAGTTGGGTATTCGGAGCAGTACTTC	CASSLVGYSEQYF
TRBV5-4	TRBJ2-1	NA	TRBD1	TGTGCCAGCAGCTTGGCCAGCGACAGGGGAAATGAGCAGTTCTTC	CASSLASDRGNEQFF
TRBV6-1	TRBJ1-2	NA	TRBD1	TGTGCCAGCATCGGACAGGGAGTTAGCTACACCTTC	CASIGQGVSYTF
TRBV7-8	TRBJ1-1	NA	NA	TGTGCCACTGGACTATTCGTGAACACTGAAGCTTTCTTT	CATGLFVNTEAFF